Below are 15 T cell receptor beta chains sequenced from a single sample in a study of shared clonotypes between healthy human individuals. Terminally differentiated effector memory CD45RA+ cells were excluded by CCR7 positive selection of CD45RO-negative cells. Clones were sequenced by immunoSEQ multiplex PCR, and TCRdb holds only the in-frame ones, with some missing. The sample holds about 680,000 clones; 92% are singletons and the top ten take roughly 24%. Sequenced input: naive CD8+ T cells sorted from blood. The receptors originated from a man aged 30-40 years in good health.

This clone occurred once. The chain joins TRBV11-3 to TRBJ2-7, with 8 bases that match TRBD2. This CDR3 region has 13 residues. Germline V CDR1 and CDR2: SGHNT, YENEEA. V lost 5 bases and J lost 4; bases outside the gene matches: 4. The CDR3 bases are TGTGCCAGCAGCCGTTCGGGAGGGTACGAGCAGTACTTC. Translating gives CASSRSGGYEQYF.

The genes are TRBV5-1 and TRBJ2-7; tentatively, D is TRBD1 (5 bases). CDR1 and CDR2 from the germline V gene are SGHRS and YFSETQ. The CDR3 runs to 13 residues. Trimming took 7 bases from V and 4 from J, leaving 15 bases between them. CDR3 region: CASGAGESYEQYF. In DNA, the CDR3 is TGCGCCAGCGGGGCAGGAGAGAGTTACGAGCAGTACTTC.

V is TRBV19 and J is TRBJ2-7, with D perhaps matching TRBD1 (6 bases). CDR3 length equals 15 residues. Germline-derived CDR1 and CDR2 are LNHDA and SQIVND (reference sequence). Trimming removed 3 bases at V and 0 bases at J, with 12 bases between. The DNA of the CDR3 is TGTGCCAGTAGTATCCGACAGGCAAGCTCCTACGAGCAGTACTTC. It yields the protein CASSIRQASSYEQYF.

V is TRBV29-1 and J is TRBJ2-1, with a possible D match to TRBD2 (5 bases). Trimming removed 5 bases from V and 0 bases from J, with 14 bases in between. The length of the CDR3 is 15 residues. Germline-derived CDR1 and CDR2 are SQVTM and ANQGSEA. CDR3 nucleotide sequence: TGCAGCGTTTTTAGGGCGGGTAGCTCCTACAATGAGCAGTTCTTC. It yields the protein CSVFRAGSSYNEQFF.

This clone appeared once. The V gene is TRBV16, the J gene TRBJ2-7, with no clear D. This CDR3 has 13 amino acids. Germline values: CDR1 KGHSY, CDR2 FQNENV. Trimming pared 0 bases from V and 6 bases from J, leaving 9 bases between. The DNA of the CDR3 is TGTGCCAGCAGCCAATCGTACTCTACCGAGCAGTACTTC. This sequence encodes CASSQSYSTEQYF.

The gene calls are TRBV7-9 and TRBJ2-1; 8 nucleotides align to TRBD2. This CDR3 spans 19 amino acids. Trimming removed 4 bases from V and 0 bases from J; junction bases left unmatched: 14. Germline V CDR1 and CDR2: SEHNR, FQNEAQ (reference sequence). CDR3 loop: CASSSNPTTSAYSYNEQFF. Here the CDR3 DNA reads TGTGCCAGCAGCTCCAACCCGACGACTAGCGCGTACTCCTACAATGAGCAGTTCTTC.

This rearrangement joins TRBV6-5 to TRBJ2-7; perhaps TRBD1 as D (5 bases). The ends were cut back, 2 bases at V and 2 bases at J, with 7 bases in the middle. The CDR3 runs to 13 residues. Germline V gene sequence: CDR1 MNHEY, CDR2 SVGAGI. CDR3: CASSYDRAYEQYF. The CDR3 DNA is TGTGCCAGCAGTTACGACAGAGCCTACGAGCAGTACTTC.

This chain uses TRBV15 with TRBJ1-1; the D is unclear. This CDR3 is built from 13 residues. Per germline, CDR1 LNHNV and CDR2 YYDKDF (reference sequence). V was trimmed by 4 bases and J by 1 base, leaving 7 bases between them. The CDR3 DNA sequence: TGTGCCACCAGCACCACAGAGAACACTGAAGCTTTCTTT. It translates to CATSTTENTEAFF.

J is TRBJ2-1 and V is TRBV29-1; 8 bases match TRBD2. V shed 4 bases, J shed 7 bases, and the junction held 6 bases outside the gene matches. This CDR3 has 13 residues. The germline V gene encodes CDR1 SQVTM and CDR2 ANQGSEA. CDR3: CSVGDGGRNEQFF. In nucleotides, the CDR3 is TGCAGCGTTGGGGACGGCGGGAGGAATGAGCAGTTCTTC.

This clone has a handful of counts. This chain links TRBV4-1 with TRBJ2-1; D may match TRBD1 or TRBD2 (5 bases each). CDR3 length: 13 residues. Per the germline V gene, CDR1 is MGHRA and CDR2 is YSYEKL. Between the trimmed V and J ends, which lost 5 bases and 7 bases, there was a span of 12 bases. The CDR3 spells CASSYRGQNEQFF. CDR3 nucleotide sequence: TGCGCCAGCAGCTACCGGGGCCAAAATGAGCAGTTCTTC.

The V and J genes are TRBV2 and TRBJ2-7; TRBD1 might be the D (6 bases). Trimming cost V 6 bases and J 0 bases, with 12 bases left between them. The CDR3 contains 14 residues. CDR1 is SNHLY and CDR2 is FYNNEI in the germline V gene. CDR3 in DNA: TGTGCCAGCAGGAATAGGGACAACTCCTACGAGCAGTACTTC. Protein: CASRNRDNSYEQYF.

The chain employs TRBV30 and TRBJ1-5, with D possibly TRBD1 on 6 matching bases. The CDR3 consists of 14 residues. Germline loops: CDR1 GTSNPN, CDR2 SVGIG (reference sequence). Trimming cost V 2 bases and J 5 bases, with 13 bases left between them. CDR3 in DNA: TGTGCCTGGAGTTACGGACAGTTGGATCAGCCCCAGCATTTT. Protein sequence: CAWSYGQLDQPQHF.

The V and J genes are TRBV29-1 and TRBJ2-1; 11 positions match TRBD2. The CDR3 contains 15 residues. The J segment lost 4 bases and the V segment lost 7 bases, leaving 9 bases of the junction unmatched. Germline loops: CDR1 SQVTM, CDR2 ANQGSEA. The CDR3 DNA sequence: TGCAGCGCGGCTTCCGGGACTAGCGGATACAATGAGCAGTTCTTC. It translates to CSAASGTSGYNEQFF.

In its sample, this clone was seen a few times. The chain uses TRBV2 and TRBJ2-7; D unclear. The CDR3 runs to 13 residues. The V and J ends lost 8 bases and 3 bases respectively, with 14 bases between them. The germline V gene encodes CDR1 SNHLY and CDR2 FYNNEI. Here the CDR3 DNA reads TGTGCCAGCCGGACGGACGGAGACTACGAGCAGTACTTC. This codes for CASRTDGDYEQYF.

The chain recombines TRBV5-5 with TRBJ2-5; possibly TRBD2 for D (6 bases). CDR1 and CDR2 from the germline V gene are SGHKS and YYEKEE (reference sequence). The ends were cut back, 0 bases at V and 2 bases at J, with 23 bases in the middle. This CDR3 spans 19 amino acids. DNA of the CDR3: TGTGCCAGCAGCTTGGCCTTGTATTTTGTGGGAGGCCCTCAAGAGACCCAGTACTTC. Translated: CASSLALYFVGGPQETQYF.